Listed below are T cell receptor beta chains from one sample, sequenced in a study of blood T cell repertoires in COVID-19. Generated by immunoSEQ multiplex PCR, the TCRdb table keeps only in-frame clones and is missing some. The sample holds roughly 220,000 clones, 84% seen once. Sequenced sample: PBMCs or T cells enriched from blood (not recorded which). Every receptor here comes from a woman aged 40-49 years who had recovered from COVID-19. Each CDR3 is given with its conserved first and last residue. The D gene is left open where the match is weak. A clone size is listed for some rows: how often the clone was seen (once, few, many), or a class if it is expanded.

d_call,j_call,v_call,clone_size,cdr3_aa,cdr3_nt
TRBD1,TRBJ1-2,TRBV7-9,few,CASSYWGQDYGYTF,TGTGCCAGCAGCTACTGGGGACAGGACTATGGCTACACCTTC
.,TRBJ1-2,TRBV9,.,CASSVGSYGYTF,TGTGCCAGCAGCGTTGGCAGCTATGGCTACACCTTC
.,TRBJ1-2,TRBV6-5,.,CASSYSRQANYGYTF,TGTGCCAGCAGTTACTCGAGACAGGCTAACTATGGCTACACCTTC
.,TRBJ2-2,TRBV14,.,CASSQVGRFGELFF,TGTGCCAGCAGCCAAGTGGGGAGGTTCGGGGAGCTGTTTTTT
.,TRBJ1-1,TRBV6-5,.,CASRGVMNTEAFF,TGTGCCAGCAGGGGAGTTATGAACACTGAAGCTTTCTTT
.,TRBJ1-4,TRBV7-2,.,CASSLGSRGEKLFF,TGTGCCAGCAGCCTGGGCTCTAGGGGTGAAAAACTGTTTTTT
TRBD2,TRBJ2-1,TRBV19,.,CASSHPGLGVNEQFF,TGTGCCAGTAGTCACCCGGGACTAGGGGTTAATGAGCAGTTCTTC
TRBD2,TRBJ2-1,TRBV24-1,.,CATSEALAGEIHEQFF,TGTGCCACCAGTGAAGCTCTAGCGGGAGAAATCCATGAGCAGTTCTTC
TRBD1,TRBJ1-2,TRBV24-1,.,CATSDPSQGAGGYTF,TGTGCCACCAGTGACCCCTCACAGGGGGCAGGGGGCTACACCTTC
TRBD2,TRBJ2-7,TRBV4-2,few,CASSHSGTSETYEQYF,TGTGCCAGCAGCCACTCCGGGACTAGCGAAACCTACGAGCAGTACTTC
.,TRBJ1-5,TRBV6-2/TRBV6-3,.,CASSYSGAPGHF,TGTGCCAGCAGTTACTCTGGGGCGCCGGGCCATTTT
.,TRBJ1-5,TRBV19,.,CASSIEGRAVNQPQHF,TGTGCCAGTAGTATAGAGGGCAGGGCGGTCAATCAGCCCCAGCATTTT
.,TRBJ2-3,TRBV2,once,CASSDLNGALQYF,TGTGCCAGCAGTGATCTAAATGGGGCACTGCAGTATTTT
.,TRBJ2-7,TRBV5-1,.,CASSLDTGYEQYF,TGCGCCAGCAGCTTGGACACAGGGTACGAGCAGTACTTC
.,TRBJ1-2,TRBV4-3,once,CASSQAGGPGGYTF,TGCGCCAGCAGCCAAGCGGGCGGGCCGGGCGGCTACACCTTC
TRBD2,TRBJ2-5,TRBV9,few,CASSVGTSGFQETQYF,TGTGCCAGCAGCGTAGGGACTAGCGGGTTTCAAGAGACCCAGTACTTC
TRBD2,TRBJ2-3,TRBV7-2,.,CASSLGASGRITDTQYF,TGTGCCAGCAGCTTAGGCGCTAGCGGGAGGATCACAGATACGCAGTATTTT
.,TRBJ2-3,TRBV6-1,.,CASSEGTADTQYF,TGTGCCAGCAGTGAAGGGACAGCAGATACGCAGTATTTT
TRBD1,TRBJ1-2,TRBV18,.,CASTTGERGYTF,TGTGCCAGCACGACAGGGGAACGTGGCTACACCTTC
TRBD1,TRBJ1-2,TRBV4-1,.,CASSQGGTGHYGYTF,TGCGCCAGCAGCCAAGGTGGGACAGGTCATTATGGCTACACCTTC
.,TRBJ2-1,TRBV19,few,CASSMDRLENGNEQFF,TGTGCCAGTAGTATGGACCGACTAGAGAACGGGAATGAGCAGTTCTTC
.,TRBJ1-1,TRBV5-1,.,CASRLLTEAFF,TGCGCCAGCAGACTGCTTACTGAAGCTTTCTTT
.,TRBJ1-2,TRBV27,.,CASSSEVSNYGYTF,TGTGCCAGCAGTTCCGAGGTGTCTAACTATGGCTACACCTTC
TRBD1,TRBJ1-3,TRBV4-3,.,CASSQTGSGNTIYF,TGCGCCAGCAGCCAGACAGGGAGTGGAAACACCATATATTTT
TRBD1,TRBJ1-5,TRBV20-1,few,CSAGKDRREHF,TGCAGTGCCGGTAAGGACAGGCGGGAGCATTTT
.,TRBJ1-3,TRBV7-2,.,CASSLAMGTAGNTIYF,TGTGCCAGCAGCTTAGCGATGGGGACTGCTGGAAACACCATATATTTT